This T cell receptor (beta chain) is drawn from a study of blood T cell repertoires in COVID-19. Between the trimmed V and J ends, which lost 8 bases and 7 bases, there was a span of 15 bases. The CDR3 consists of 12 residues. Germline lookup yields CDR1 MNHEY and CDR2 SVGAGI. Sequencing was performed with immunoSEQ multiplex PCR; in TCRdb, only in-frame clones are kept and a portion is missing. The data contain approximately 150,000 clones, around 83% of them singletons. Sequenced input: peripheral blood. The source is a woman aged 70 to 79 who had recovered from COVID-19. J is TRBJ2-7 and V is TRBV6-5, with a weak D call TRBD1 (5 bases). This chain's CDR3 is CASRTLKGEQYF. Here the CDR3 DNA reads TGTGCCAGCCGGACCCTCAAGGGGGAGCAGTACTTC.